Presented here are 24 T cell receptor beta chains from one specimen sequenced in a study of T cells in Graves' hyperthyroidism and ophthalmopathy. Regions amplified from RNA transcripts were the TCR beta CDR3 regions. The HTBI primer set drove a first-round RT-PCR of the TCR CDR3. A single record per CDR3 protein comes from TCRdb applying MiXCR to the multiplex PCR reads. The data hold 460,000 or so distinct CDR3 sequences, with approximately 15% observed a single time. What was sequenced was blood. The receptors here all came from a woman aged 18-29 years with Graves' hyperthyroidism.

This clonotype occurred a few times. The chain couples TRBV19 to TRBJ1-5; D is ambiguous. Germline-derived CDR1 and CDR2 are LNHDA and SQIVND (reference sequence). The CDR3 consists of 16 residues. V gave up 2 bases and J gave up 0 bases, with 11 bases separating them. CDR3 sequence (DNA): TGTGCCAGTAGTATATGGTCCGGGGATAGCAATCAGCCCCAGCATTTT. Translated: CASSIWSGDSNQPQHF.

This clonotype was observed many times. The chain recombines TRBV18 with TRBJ1-3; D gene ambiguous. Germline assignment: CDR1 KGHSH and CDR2 LQKENI. Trimming removed 0 bases from V and 4 bases from J, with 13 bases in between. The CDR3 is made up of 16 amino acids. The CDR3 protein is CASSPPEGKMGNTIYF. The CDR3, as DNA: TGTGCCAGCTCACCACCTGAGGGAAAAATGGGAAACACCATATATTTT. The whole variable domain, filled in from reference TRBV18 and TRBJ1-3, reads NAGVMQNPRHLVRRRGQEARLRCSPMKGHSHVYWYRQLPEEGLKFMVYLQKENIIDESGMPKERFSAEFPKEGPSILRIQQVVRGDSAAYFCASSPPEGKMGNTIYFGEGSWLTVV.

This clonotype was seen at least ten times. The V gene is TRBV6-5, the J gene TRBJ1-2; 10 positions match TRBD1. The CDR3 is made up of 14 amino acids. V gave up 0 bases and J gave up 10 bases; unmatched junction bases: 5. The germline V gene has CDR1 MNHEY and CDR2 SVGAGI. The CDR3 loop reads CASSYSGDRGVYTF. For the CDR3, the DNA is TGTGCCAGCAGTTACTCCGGGGACAGGGGAGTCTACACCTTC.

This clonotype was seen a few times. The V gene is TRBV5-6, the J gene TRBJ2-7; the D is unclear. Trimming took 4 bases from V and 0 from J, leaving 14 bases between them. This CDR3 has 15 amino acids. Germline lookup yields CDR1 SGHDT and CDR2 YYEEEE. This CDR3 is CASSPGPRSSYEQYF. CDR3 bases: TGTGCCAGCAGCCCCGGTCCAAGGAGCTCCTACGAGCAGTACTTC.

This clonotype was recorded a few times. Its ends do not fully match the called genes, so a read error is possible. V usage is TRBV9 and J usage is TRBJ2-2, with TRBD2 identical over 14 bases. CDR3 length: 18 residues. Germline V CDR1 and CDR2: SGDLS, YYNGEE. The CDR3 is CASSVRLAGGPNTGELSF. Here the CDR3 DNA reads TGTGCCAGCAGCGTACGACTAGCGGGAGGGCCGAACACCGGGGAGCTGTCTTTT.

This clonotype was detected many times. The V and J genes are TRBV5-5 and TRBJ1-1; D possibly corresponds to TRBD1 (5 bases). The V gene's germline CDR1 is SGHKS and CDR2 YYEKEE (reference sequence). The CDR3 sequence is 15 residues long. V lost 0 bases to trimming and J lost 6 bases, with 15 bases between them. The CDR3 nucleotides are TGTGCCAGCAGCTTGGTCGGGGGGATGTTCGCTGAAGCTTTCTTT. Translation gives CASSLVGGMFAEAFF.

The rearrangement links TRBV12-3 or TRBV12-4 to TRBJ2-4; unclear D gene. CDR3 length: 15 amino acids. V lost 3 bases and J lost 0, with 9 bases in between. The CDR3: CASSFELLAKNIQYF. Written as DNA, the CDR3 is TGTGCCAGCAGTTTCGAGCTCCTAGCCAAAAACATTCAGTACTTC.

The chain joins TRBV9 to TRBJ2-3, with 13 bases lining up with TRBD2. Looked up from germline, CDR1 is SGDLS and CDR2 is YYNGEE. The CDR3 is 15 amino acids. V dropped 0 bases and J dropped 7; count of bases not matched to a gene: 2. In DNA, the CDR3 is TGTGCCAGCAGCGTAGGACTAGCGGGAGGTCATACGCAGTATTTT. It specifies CASSVGLAGGHTQYF. The full variable domain, completed using reference TRBV9 and TRBJ2-3, is DSGVTQTPKHLITATGQRVTLRCSPRSGDLSVYWYQQSLDQGLQFLIQYYNGEERAKGNILERFSAQQFPDLHSELNLSSLELGDSALYFCASSVGLAGGHTQYFGPGTRLTVL.

This clonotype was observed a few times. The chain recombines TRBV11-2 with TRBJ2-1; the D is unclear. V was trimmed by 7 bases and J by 5 bases, leaving 9 bases between them. The CDR3 covers 12 residues. The germline V gene encodes CDR1 SGHAT and CDR2 FQNNGV. CDR3 sequence reads: CASKQDHNEQFF. The CDR3 DNA sequence: TGTGCCAGCAAACAAGACCACAATGAGCAGTTCTTC.

This clonotype was detected many times. J is TRBJ2-3 and V is TRBV5-5, with 7 bases identical to TRBD2. The CDR3 length is 15 residues. V was pared by 4 bases and J by 1 base, with 6 bases of the junction left unmatched. Germline V CDR1 and CDR2: SGHKS, YYEKEE (reference sequence). The CDR3 sequence is CASSETSQRTDTQYF. In nucleotides, the CDR3 is TGTGCCAGCAGCGAGACTAGCCAACGCACAGATACGCAGTATTTT.

In its sample, this clonotype was seen a few times. This chain uses TRBV30 with TRBJ2-1; 9 bases match TRBD2. V lost 4 bases, J lost 3 bases, and 4 bases stayed unmatched. Germline loops: CDR1 GTSNPN, CDR2 SVGIG (reference sequence). CDR3 size: 14 residues. DNA for the CDR3: TGTGCCTGGACGGGACTAGCTGTCTACAATGAGCAGTTCTTC. Its protein is CAWTGLAVYNEQFF.

The sample holds a few counts of this clonotype. The chain joins TRBV6-1 to TRBJ2-3; 10 bases match TRBD2. The CDR3 is made up of 16 amino acids. Germline V gives CDR1 MNHNS, CDR2 SASEGT. Losses at the gene ends were 6 bases for V and 1 base for J; bases not matched to a gene: 7. Here the CDR3 reads CASRERLAGGTDTQYF. DNA of the CDR3: TGTGCCAGCAGAGAGAGGCTAGCGGGAGGCACAGATACGCAGTATTTT.

The chain joins TRBV20-1 to TRBJ2-1; 12 bases are a match to TRBD2. V was pared by 4 bases and J by 8 bases, with 6 bases of the junction left unmatched. CDR3 length: 14 amino acids. Per the germline V gene, CDR1 is DFQATT and CDR2 is SNEGSKA (reference sequence). The CDR3 protein is CSATGTSGFYEQFF. In nucleotides, the CDR3 is TGCAGTGCTACCGGGACTAGCGGGTTTTATGAGCAGTTCTTC.

This clonotype was counted a few times. The chain recombines TRBV29-1 with TRBJ2-7, with TRBD1 matching over 8 bases. The germline gives CDR1 SQVTM, CDR2 ANQGSEA. The junction had 4 bases not matched to a gene; V was cut back by 1 base and J by 2 bases. CDR3 length equals 14 residues. The CDR3 here is CSVEGQGAPYEQYF. The CDR3 DNA reads TGCAGCGTTGAAGGGCAGGGGGCTCCCTACGAGCAGTACTTC.

V gene TRBV9 combines with J gene TRBJ2-3, with D tentatively TRBD1 (6 bases). Per germline, CDR1 SGDLS and CDR2 YYNGEE. The CDR3 consists of 15 residues. With 2 bases removed from V and 1 base from J, the gap between germline ends came to 11 bases. The CDR3 sequence is CASSVRQARTDTQYF. CDR3 sequence (DNA): TGTGCCAGCAGCGTCAGACAGGCTCGCACAGATACGCAGTATTTT. Together with reference TRBV9 and TRBJ2-3, the CDR3 gives the full variable domain: DSGVTQTPKHLITATGQRVTLRCSPRSGDLSVYWYQQSLDQGLQFLIQYYNGEERAKGNILERFSAQQFPDLHSELNLSSLELGDSALYFCASSVRQARTDTQYFGPGTRLTVL.

Regarding this clonotype: This may arise from a read error, as a much more abundant clone is one base away. The chain has TRBV12-3 or TRBV12-4 and TRBJ2-1, with D tentatively TRBD1 or TRBD2 (5 bases each). The CDR3 consists of 14 residues. The chain's CDR3 is CTSSRGHRGNEQFF. The CDR3 DNA follows: TGTACCAGCAGTCGGGGCCACCGGGGCAATGAGCAGTTCTTC.

A remark on this clonotype: This may be a read error, as it is one base from a much larger clone. The chain uses TRBV11-3 and TRBJ2-5; weak D call: TRBD1 (6 bases). The CDR3 loop spans 15 amino acids. Germline loops: CDR1 SGHNT, CDR2 YENEEA. DNA for the CDR3: TGTGTCAGCAGTCGACAGGATGGGGACCAAAAGACCCAGTACTTC. Translation gives CVSSRQDGDQKTQYF.

The sample holds many counts of this clonotype. V and J are TRBV3-1 and TRBJ2-1; D perhaps matches TRBD2 (6 bases). Trimming removed 3 bases at V and 6 bases at J, with 9 bases between. CDR1 and CDR2 (germline): LGHDT, YNNKEL (reference sequence). This CDR3 has 13 amino acids. The CDR3, as DNA: TGTGCCAGCAGCCATACGGGAGCCAATGAGCAGTTCTTC. It yields the protein CASSHTGANEQFF.

The chain joins TRBV5-8 to TRBJ2-1; TRBD1 matches at 9 bases. The CDR3 runs 15 residues. The germline gives CDR1 SGHTS, CDR2 YDEGEE. V shed 4 bases, J shed 7 bases, and the junction held 9 bases outside the gene matches. The CDR3 DNA reads TGTGCCAGCAGCGCGGGACAGGGAGTGAGAAATGAGCAGTTCTTC. As protein: CASSAGQGVRNEQFF.

This clonotype was observed at least ten times. CDR3 DNA sequence: TGTGCCAGCAGTCATGACAGGGGTTATGGCTACACCTTC. Residues: CASSHDRGYGYTF. This sequence joins TRBV12-3 or TRBV12-4 and TRBJ1-2, with TRBD1 identical over 8 bases. V was pared by 5 bases and J by 5 bases, with 4 bases of the junction left unmatched. The length of the CDR3 is 13 residues.

This clonotype was seen repeatedly, ten times or more. V and J are TRBV5-1 and TRBJ1-1; possible D gene TRBD1, 6 bases. The CDR3 is 15 residues long. Germline V gives CDR1 SGHRS, CDR2 YFSETQ. The V gene lost 2 bases and the J gene lost 3 bases, with 14 bases spanning the gap. The CDR3 coding sequence is TGCGCCAGCAGCTTAGGGACAAGGGGACACACTGAAGCTTTCTTT. Residues: CASSLGTRGHTEAFF.

This clonotype was detected many times. This rearrangement joins TRBV30 to TRBJ2-3; 11 bases are shared with TRBD2. This CDR3 has 16 amino acids. V lost 2 bases, J lost 5 bases, and 9 bases stayed unmatched. Germline V lookup: CDR1 GTSNPN, CDR2 SVGIG (reference sequence). The CDR3 DNA follows: TGTGCCTGGAGTCCCCTTAGCGGGAGGGCGGGAGATACGCAGTATTTT. Protein: CAWSPLSGRAGDTQYF. Full variable domain (missing parts from reference TRBV30 and TRBJ2-3): SQTIHQWPATLVQPVGSPLSLECTVEGTSNPNLYWYRQAAGRGLQLLFYSVGIGQISSEVPQNLSASRPQDRQFILSSKKLLLSDSGFYLCAWSPLSGRAGDTQYFGPGTRLTVL.

In the case of this clonotype: A junction end diverges from the germline sequence, so it may reflect a read error. The gene calls are TRBV11-2 and TRBJ1-4, with 7 bases lining up with TRBD1. This CDR3 is built from 14 residues. CDR1 SGHAT and CDR2 FQNNGV come from the germline V gene. The CDR3 coding sequence is TGTGCCGGCAGCGTCGACAGGGCGTCTGAAAAACTGTCTTTT. Translation: CAGSVDRASEKLSF.

This clonotype is labeled medium-sized. This chain joins TRBV11-2 and TRBJ2-3, with D tentatively TRBD2 (5 bases). This CDR3 is 13 amino acids long. Germline V gene data show CDR1 as SGHAT and CDR2 as FQNNGV. Trimming took off 4 bases at V and 5 bases at J, with 10 bases between the two ends. CDR3 bases: TGTGCCAGCAGCTCCGGACTTCAAGATACGCAGTATTTT. Its protein is CASSSGLQDTQYF.